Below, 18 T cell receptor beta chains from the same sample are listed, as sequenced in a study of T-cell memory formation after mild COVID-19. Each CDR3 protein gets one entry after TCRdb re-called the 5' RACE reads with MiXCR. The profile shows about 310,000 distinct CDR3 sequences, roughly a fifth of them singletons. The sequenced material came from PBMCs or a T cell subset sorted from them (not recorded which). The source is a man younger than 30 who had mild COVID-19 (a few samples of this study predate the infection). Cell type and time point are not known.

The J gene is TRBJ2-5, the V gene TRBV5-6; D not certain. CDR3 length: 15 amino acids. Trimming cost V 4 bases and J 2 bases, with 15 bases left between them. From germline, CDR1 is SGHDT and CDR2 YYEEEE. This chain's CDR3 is CASSPVYGAQETQYF. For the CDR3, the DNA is TGTGCCAGCAGCCCGGTCTACGGTGCTCAAGAGACCCAGTACTTC.

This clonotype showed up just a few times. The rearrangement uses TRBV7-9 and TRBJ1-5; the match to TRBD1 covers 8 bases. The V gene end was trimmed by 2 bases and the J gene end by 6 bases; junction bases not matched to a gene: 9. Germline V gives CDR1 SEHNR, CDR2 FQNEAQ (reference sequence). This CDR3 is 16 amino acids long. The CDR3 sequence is CASSLTGQGRRQPQHF. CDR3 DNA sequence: TGTGCCAGCAGCTTAACAGGACAGGGTCGGCGTCAGCCCCAGCATTTT.

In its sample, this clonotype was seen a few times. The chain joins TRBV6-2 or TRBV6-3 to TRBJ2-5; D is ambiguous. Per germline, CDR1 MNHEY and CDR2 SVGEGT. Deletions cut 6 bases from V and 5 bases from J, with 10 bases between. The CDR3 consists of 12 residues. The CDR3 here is CASSSLPETQYF. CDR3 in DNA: TGTGCCAGCAGCTCCCTGCCTGAGACCCAGTACTTC.

The CDR3 here is CAISESFGRVYQPQHF. The CDR3 nucleotides read TGTGCCATCAGTGAGTCTTTCGGCAGGGTATATCAGCCCCAGCATTTT. This rearrangement joins TRBV10-3 to TRBJ1-5, with D maybe TRBD1 (5 bases). V lost 0 bases and J lost 5, with 14 bases in between. There are 16 residues in the CDR3. CDR1 and CDR2 (germline): ENHRY, SYGVKD.

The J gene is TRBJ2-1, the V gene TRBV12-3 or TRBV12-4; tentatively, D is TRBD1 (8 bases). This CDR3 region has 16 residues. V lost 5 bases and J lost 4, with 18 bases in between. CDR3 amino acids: CASSPTGGRAYNEQFF. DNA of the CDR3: TGTGCCAGCAGTCCCACAGGGGGGAGGGCTTACAATGAGCAGTTCTTC.

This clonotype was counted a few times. The CDR3 nucleotides are TGTGCCAGCAGCTTAGCGCTCTCCGGTTCGAGTAAAGAGACCCAGTACTTC. It translates to CASSLALSGSSKETQYF. This chain uses TRBV7-6 with TRBJ2-5; D uncertain. The CDR3 sequence is 17 residues long. Germline CDR1 is SGHVS and CDR2 is FNYEAQ. The V end was cut by 0 bases, the J end by 3 bases, with 17 bases between.

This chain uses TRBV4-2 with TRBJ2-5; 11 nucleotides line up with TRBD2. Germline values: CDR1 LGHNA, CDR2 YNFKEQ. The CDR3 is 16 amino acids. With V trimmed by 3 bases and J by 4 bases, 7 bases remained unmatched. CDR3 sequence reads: CASSQASGGRGETQYF. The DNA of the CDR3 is TGTGCCAGCAGCCAGGCTAGCGGGGGGCGGGGAGAGACCCAGTACTTC.

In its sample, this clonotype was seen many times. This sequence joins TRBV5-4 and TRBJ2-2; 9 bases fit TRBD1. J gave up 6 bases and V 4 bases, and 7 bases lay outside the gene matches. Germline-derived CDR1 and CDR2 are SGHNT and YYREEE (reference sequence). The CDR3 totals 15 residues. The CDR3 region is CASSIPGQGSGELFF. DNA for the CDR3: TGTGCCAGCAGCATACCGGGACAGGGATCCGGGGAGCTGTTTTTT.

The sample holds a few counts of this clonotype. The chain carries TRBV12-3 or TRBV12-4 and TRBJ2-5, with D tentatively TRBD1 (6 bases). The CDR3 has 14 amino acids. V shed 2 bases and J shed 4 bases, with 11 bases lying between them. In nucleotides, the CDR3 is TGTGCCAGCAGTTTAACAGGGATCTCAGAGACCCAGTACTTC. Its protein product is CASSLTGISETQYF.

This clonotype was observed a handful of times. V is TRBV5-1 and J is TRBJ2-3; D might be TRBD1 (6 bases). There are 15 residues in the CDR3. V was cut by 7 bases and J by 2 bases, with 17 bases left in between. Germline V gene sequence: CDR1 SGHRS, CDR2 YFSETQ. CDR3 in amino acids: CASDPGTPFTDTQYF. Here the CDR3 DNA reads TGCGCCAGCGACCCCGGGACACCTTTCACAGATACGCAGTATTTT.

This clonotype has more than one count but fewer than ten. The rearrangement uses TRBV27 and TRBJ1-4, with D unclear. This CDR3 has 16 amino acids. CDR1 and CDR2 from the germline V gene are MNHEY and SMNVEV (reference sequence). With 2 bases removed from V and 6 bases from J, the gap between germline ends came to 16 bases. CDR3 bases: TGTGCCAGCAGTTTAGCCGACTGGGGTAGGGATGAAAAACTGTTTTTT. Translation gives CASSLADWGRDEKLFF.

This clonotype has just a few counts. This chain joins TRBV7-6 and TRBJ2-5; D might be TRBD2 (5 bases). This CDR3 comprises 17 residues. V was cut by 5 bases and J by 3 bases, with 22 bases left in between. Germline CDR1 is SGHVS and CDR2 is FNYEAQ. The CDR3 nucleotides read TGTGCCAGCAGCCAAATGGGTGCCGGACTCCCGAAAGAGACCCAGTACTTC. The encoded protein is CASSQMGAGLPKETQYF.

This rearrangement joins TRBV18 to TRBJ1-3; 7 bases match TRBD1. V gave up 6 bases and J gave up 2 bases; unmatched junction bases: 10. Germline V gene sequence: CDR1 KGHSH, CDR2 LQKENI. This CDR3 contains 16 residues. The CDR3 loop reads CASSQSRGLAGNTIYF. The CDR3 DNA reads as TGTGCCAGCTCGCAAAGCAGGGGGTTGGCTGGAAACACCATATATTTT.

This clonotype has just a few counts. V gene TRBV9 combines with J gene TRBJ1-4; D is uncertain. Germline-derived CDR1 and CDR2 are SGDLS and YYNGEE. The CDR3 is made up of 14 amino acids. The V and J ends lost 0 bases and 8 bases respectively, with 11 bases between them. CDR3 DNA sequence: TGTGCCAGCAGCGTAGAAGGGCTTCAAGAAAAACTGTTTTTT. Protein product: CASSVEGLQEKLFF.

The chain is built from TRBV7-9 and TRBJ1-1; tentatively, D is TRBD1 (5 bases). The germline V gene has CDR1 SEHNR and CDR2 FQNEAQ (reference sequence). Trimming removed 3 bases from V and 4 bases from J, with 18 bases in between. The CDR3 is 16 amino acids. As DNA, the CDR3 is TGTGCCAGCAGCTTGGGGTGGGGCAGGGAGAGCACTGAAGCTTTCTTT. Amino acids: CASSLGWGRESTEAFF.

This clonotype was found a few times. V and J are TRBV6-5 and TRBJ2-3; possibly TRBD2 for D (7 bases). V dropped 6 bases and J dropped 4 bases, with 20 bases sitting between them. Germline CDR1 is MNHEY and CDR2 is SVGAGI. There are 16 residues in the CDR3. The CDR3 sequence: CASSSVGGGTADTQYF. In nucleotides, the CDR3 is TGTGCCAGCAGCTCCGTGGGGGGGGGCACGGCAGATACGCAGTATTTT.

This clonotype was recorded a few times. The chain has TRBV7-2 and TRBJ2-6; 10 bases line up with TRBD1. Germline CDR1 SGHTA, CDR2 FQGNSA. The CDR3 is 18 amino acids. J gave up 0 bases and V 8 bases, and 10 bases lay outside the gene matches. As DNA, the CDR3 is TGTGCCAGCGCTTTGGGGGACAGGGGCCTCTCTGGGGCCAACGTCCTGACTTTC. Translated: CASALGDRGLSGANVLTF. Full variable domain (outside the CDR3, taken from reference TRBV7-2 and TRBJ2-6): GAGVSQSPSNKVTEKGKDVELRCDPISGHTALYWYRQSLGQGLEFLIYFQGNSAPDKSGLPSDRFSAERTGGSVSTLTIQRTQQEDSAVYLCASALGDRGLSGANVLTFGAGSRLTVL.

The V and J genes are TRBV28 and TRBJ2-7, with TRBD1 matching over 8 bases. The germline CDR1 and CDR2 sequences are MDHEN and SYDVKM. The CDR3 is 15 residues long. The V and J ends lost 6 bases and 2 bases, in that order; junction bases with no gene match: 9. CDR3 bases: TGTGCCAGCAGCCAAGCAGGACAGGGTACCTACGAGCAGTACGTC. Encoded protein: CASSQAGQGTYEQYV.